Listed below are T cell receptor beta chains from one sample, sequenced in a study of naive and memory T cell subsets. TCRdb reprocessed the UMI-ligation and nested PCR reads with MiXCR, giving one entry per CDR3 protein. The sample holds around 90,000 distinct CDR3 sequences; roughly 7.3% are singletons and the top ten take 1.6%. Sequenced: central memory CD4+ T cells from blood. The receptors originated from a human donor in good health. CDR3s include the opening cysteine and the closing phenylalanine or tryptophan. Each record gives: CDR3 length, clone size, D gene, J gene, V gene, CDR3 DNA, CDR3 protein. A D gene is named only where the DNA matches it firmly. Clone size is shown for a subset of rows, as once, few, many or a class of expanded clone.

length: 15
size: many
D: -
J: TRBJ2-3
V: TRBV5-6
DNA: TGTGCCAGCAGCAGCTACGGAGGGCACACAGATACGCAGTATTTT
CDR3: CASSSYGGHTDTQYF

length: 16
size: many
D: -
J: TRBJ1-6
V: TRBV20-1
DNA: TGCAGTGCTAGAGTCTCTCGGGACGGCAGGAATTCACCCCTCCACTTT
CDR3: CSARVSRDGRNSPLHF

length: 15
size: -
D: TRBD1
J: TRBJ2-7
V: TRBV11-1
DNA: TGTGCCAGCAGCTTTCTCGGGACAGGGGTCGACGAGCAGTACTTC
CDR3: CASSFLGTGVDEQYF

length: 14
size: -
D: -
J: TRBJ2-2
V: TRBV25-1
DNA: TGTGCCAGCCTACAGGGTTGGAACACCGGGGAGCTGTTTTTT
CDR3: CASLQGWNTGELFF

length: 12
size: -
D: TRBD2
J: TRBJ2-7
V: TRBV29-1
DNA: TGCAGCGTTACTAGCGGGAGCAACGAGCAGTACTTC
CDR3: CSVTSGSNEQYF

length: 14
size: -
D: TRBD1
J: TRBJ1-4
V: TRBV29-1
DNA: TGCAGCGCCCGACAGGGTTCTGTGGCTGAAAAACTGTTTTTT
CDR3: CSARQGSVAEKLFF

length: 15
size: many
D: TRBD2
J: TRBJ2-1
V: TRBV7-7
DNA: TGTGCTAGCAGCCCGGGACTAGCGGCCTACAATGAGCAGTTCTTC
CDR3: CASSPGLAAYNEQFF

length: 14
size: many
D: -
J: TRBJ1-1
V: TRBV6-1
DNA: TGTGCCAGCAGTATAAATAGGGGCAACACTGAAGCTTTCTTT
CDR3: CASSINRGNTEAFF

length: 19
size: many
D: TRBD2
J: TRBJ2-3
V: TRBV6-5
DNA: TGTGCCAGCAAACGAGGTGGTCCAGCGGGGAGGCCTAGCACAGATACGCAGTATTTT
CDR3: CASKRGGPAGRPSTDTQYF

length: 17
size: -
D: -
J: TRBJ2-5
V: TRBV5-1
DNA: TGCGCCAGCAGTCCGGGCCTCCTAGCGCCCTCCCAAGAGACCCAGTACTTC
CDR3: CASSPGLLAPSQETQYF

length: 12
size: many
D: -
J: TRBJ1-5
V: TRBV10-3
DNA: TGTGCCATCCGGGGGGGGAATCAGCCCCAGCATTTT
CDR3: CAIRGGNQPQHF

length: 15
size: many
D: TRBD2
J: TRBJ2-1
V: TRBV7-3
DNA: TGTGCCAGCAGCCAGAGGGGAGGGCCTGAGAATGAGCAGTTCTTC
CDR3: CASSQRGGPENEQFF

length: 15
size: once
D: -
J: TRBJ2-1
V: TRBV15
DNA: TGTGCCACCAGCAGAGCCGGGACAAGCTACAATGAGCAGTTCTTC
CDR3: CATSRAGTSYNEQFF

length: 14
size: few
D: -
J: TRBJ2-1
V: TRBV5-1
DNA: TGCGCCAGCAGCTTTCCGGCGGGCTTCAATGAGCAGTTCTTC
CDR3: CASSFPAGFNEQFF

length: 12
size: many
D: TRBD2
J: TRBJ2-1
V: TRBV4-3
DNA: TGCGCCAGCAGCCATCCTAGCGGGGTTGTGTTCTTC
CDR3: CASSHPSGVVFF

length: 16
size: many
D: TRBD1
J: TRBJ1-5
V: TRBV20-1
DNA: TGCAGTGCTAGGGGCGGACAGGGGGTTTTCGATCAGCCCCAGCATTTT
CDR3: CSARGGQGVFDQPQHF

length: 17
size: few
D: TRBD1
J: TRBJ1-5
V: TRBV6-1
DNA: TGTGCCAGCAGTGAAAGATCGGGCAGGGGGCGTCAACAGCCCCAGCATTTT
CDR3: CASSERSGRGRQQPQHF

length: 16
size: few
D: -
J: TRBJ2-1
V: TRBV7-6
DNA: TGTGCCAGCAGCTTAGTCTTTGGGAGCTCCTACAATGAGCAGTTCTTC
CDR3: CASSLVFGSSYNEQFF

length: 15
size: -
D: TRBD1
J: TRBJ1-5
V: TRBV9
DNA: TGTGCCAGCAGCGCCGGACAGGGGATTCTCCAGCCCCAGCATTTT
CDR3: CASSAGQGILQPQHF

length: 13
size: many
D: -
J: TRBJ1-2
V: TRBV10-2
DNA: TGCGCCAGCAGTGACGCCCGGGTCTATGGCTACACCTTC
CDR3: CASSDARVYGYTF

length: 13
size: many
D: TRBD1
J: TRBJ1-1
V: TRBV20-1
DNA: TGCAGTGCTGAAAGCGGCAGGGGGCAAGAAGCTTTCTTT
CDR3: CSAESGRGQEAFF

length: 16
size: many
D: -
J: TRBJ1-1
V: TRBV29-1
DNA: TGCAGCGTTGCGGGGGGCAGGGGACCCTTGAACACTGAAGCTTTCTTT
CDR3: CSVAGGRGPLNTEAFF

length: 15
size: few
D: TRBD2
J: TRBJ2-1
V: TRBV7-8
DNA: TGTGCCAGCAGCTTTAGCGGGGCGTCCTACAATGAGCAGTTCTTC
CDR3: CASSFSGASYNEQFF

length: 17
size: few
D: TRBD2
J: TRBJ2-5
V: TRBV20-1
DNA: TGCAGTGCTAGGGTCGGAGCAGGGAGGGGATCAGGAGAGACCCAGTACTTC
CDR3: CSARVGAGRGSGETQYF

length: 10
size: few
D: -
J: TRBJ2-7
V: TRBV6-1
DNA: TGTGCCAGCAGTGAGGTCAGGCCGTACTTC
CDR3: CASSEVRPYF

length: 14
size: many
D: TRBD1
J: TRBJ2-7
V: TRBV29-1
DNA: TGCAGCGTTGGCCCCGGACAGGGGACCTACGAGCAGTACTTC
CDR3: CSVGPGQGTYEQYF

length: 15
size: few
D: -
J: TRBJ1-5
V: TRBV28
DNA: TGTGCCAGCAGCCGGGGGTTGGGTGTTCGGCAGCCCCAGCATTTT
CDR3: CASSRGLGVRQPQHF

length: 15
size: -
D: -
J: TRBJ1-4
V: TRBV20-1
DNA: TGCAGTGTTTCGGACAGTACGGCCGACAATGAAAAACTGTTTTTT
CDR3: CSVSDSTADNEKLFF

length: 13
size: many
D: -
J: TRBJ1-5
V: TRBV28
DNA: TGTGCCCTTACCAAGGGCGGGGGTCAGCCCCAGCATTTT
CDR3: CALTKGGGQPQHF

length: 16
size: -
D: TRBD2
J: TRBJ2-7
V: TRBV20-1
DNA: TGCAGTGCTAGAGATAGTCTAGCGGGAGACCACTACGAGCAGTACTTC
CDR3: CSARDSLAGDHYEQYF

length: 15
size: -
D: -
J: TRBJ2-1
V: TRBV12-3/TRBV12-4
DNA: TGTGCCAGCACCCTGGACAAGAGCTCCTACAATGAGCAGTTCTTC
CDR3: CASTLDKSSYNEQFF

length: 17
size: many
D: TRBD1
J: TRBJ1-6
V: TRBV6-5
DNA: TGTGCCAGCAGTTCGCAACAGGGGAGCTCCTATAATTCACCCCTCCACTTT
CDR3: CASSSQQGSSYNSPLHF

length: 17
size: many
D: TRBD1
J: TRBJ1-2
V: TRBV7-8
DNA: TGTGCCAGCAGCTTAGACCGACAGGGGCCGGGGAGGAATGGCTACACCTTC
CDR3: CASSLDRQGPGRNGYTF

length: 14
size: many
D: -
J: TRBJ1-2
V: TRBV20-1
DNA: TGCAGTGCTAGAGATCACGGACAAAACTATGGCTACACCTTC
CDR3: CSARDHGQNYGYTF

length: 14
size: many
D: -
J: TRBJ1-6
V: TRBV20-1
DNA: TGCAGTGCCAGGACGGTCCCGACGGGATCACCCCTCCACTTT
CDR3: CSARTVPTGSPLHF

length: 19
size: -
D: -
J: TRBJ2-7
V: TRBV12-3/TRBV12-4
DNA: TGTGCCAGCAGTCCCTCTTCGCCGACCTGGATCGGTTCATATTACGAGCAGTACTTC
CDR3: CASSPSSPTWIGSYYEQYF

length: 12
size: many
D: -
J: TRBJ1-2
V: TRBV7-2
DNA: TGTGCCAGCAGCTGGCCTACAGGCGGCTACACCTTC
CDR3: CASSWPTGGYTF

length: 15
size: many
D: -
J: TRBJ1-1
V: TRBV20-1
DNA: TGCAGTGCCCCCGGGCCCTCAGCCGGAAACACTGAAGCTTTCTTT
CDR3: CSAPGPSAGNTEAFF

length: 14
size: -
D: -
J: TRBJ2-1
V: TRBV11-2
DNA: TGTGCCAGCAGCTTGTTAGCGGCCAACAATGAGCAGTTCTTC
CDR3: CASSLLAANNEQFF

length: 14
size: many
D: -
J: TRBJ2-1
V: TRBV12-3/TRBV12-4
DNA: TGTGCCAGCAGTTCGGCGGGGATAGACAATGAGCAGTTCTTC
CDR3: CASSSAGIDNEQFF

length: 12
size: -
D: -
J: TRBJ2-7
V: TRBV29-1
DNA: TGCAGCGGAATGGACAGTCCAGGGGAGCAGTACTTC
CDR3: CSGMDSPGEQYF

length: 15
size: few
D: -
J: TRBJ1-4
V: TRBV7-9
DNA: TGTGCCAGCAGCCCTCCACTCGGGGCTAATGAAAAACTGTTTTTT
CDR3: CASSPPLGANEKLFF